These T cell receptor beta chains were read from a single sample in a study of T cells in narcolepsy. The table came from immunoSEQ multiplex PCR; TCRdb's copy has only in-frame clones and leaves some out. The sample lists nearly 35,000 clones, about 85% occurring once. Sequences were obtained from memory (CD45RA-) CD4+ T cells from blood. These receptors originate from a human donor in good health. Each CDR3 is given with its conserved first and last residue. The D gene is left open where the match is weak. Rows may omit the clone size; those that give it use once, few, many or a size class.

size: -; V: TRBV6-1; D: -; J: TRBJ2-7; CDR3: CASSFRSISYEQYF; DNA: TGTGCCAGCAGTTTCCGGTCTATCTCCTACGAGCAGTACTTC
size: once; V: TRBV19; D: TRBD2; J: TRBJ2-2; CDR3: CASSISAGGTNTGELFF; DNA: TGTGCCAGTAGTATCTCGGCGGGGGGAACGAACACCGGGGAGCTGTTTTTT
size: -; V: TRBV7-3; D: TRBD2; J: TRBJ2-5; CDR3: CASSPRGSGIQETQYF; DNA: TGTGCCAGCAGCCCCCGGGGGAGCGGGATCCAAGAGACCCAGTACTTC
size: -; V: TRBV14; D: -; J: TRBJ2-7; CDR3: CASSPTGPTNEQYF; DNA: TGTGCCAGCAGCCCAACCGGGCCAACTAACGAGCAGTACTTC
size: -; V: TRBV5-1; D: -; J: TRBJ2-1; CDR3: CASSLGLGNEQFF; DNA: TGCGCCAGCAGCCTGGGCCTAGGCAATGAGCAGTTCTTC
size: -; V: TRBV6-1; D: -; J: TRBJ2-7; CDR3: CATGWDGSYEQYF; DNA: TGTGCCACCGGCTGGGACGGGTCCTACGAGCAGTACTTC
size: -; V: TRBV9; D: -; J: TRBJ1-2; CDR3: CASSAQQGRGYTF; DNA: TGTGCCAGCAGCGCACAACAGGGAAGGGGCTACACCTTC
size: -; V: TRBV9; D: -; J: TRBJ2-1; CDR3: CAGSPHPSGSNEQFF; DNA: TGTGCCGGCAGCCCCCACCCCAGCGGTAGCAATGAGCAGTTCTTC
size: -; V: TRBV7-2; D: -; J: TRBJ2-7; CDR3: CASSPGSYEQYF; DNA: TGTGCCAGCAGCCCCGGATCCTACGAGCAGTACTTC
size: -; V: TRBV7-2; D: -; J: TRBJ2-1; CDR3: CASSRGRGSYNEQFF; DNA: TGTGCCAGCAGCCGGGGACGGGGCTCCTACAATGAGCAGTTCTTC
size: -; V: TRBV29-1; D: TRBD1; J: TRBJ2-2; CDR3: CSVRQGIGELFF; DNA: TGCAGCGTAAGACAGGGTATCGGGGAGCTGTTTTTT
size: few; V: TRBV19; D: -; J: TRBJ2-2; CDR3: CASMKLGGTGELFF; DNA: TGTGCCAGTATGAAGTTGGGGGGCACCGGGGAGCTGTTTTTT
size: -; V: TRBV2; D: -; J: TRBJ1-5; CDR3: CASSEEGWLNQPQHF; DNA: TGTGCCAGCAGTGAAGAGGGCTGGCTCAATCAGCCCCAGCATTTT
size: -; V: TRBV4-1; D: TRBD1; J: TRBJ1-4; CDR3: CASSQDLPGTGAEKLFF; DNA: TGCGCCAGCAGCCAAGACCTCCCCGGGACAGGGGCTGAAAAACTGTTTTTT
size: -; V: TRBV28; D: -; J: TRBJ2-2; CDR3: CASRSDTINTGELFF; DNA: TGTGCCAGCAGATCCGACACCATCAACACCGGGGAGCTGTTTTTT
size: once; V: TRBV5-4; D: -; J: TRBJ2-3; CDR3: CASSFATAGTDTQYF; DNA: TGTGCCAGCAGCTTCGCGACAGCTGGTACAGATACGCAGTATTTT
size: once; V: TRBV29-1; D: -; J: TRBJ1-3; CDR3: CSAQEGPGNTIYF; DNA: TGCAGCGCCCAAGAGGGGCCAGGAAACACCATATATTTT
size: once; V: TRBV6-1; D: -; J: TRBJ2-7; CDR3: CASGLGSFYEQYF; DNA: TGTGCCAGCGGGTTAGGGAGCTTTTACGAGCAGTACTTC
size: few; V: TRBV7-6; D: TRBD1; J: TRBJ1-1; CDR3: CASSSRGRSEAFF; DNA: TGTGCCAGCAGCTCCAGGGGGAGGTCTGAAGCTTTCTTT
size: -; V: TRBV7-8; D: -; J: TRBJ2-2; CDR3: CASSGRDRIGELFF; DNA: TGTGCCAGCAGCGGCCGGGACCGGATCGGGGAGCTGTTTTTT
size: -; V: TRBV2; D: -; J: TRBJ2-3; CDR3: CASSGRGFATDTQYF; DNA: TGTGCCAGCAGTGGGAGGGGATTTGCTACAGATACGCAGTATTTT
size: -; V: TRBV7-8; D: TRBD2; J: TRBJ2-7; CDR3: CASSRTSGGIKTYEQYF; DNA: TGTGCCAGCAGTAGGACTAGCGGGGGGATAAAGACCTACGAGCAGTACTTC
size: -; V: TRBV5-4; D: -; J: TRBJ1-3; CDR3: CASTPTISGNTIYF; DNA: TGTGCCAGCACTCCGACGATCTCTGGAAACACCATATATTTT
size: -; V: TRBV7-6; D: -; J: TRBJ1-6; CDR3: CASSLEGGSRSYNSPLHF; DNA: TGTGCCAGCAGCTTAGAAGGCGGGTCACGGTCCTATAATTCACCCCTCCACTTT
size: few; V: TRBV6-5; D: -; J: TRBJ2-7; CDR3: CASSFLPPGQPHEQYF; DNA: TGTGCCAGCAGTTTCCTTCCCCCGGGCCAACCCCACGAGCAGTACTTC
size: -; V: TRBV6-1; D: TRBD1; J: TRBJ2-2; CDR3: CASSGRDRGYTGELFF; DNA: TGTGCCAGCAGTGGAAGGGACAGGGGATACACCGGGGAGCTGTTTTTT
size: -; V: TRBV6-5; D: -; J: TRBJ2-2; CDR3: CASSYSSGAPTGELFF; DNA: TGTGCCAGCAGTTACTCCTCGGGAGCACCCACCGGGGAGCTGTTTTTT
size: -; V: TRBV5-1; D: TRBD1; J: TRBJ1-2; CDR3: CASSLDRGNYGYTF; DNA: TGCGCCAGCAGCTTGGACAGGGGGAACTATGGCTACACCTTC
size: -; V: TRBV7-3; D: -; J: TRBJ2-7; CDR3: CASSAVATGSYEQYF; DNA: TGTGCCAGCAGCGCCGTAGCAACGGGGTCCTACGAGCAGTACTTC
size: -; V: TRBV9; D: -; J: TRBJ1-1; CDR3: CASSPNQGNTEAFF; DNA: TGTGCCAGCAGCCCAAACCAGGGGAACACTGAAGCTTTCTTT
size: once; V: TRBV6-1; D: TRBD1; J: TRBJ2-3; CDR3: CASSVTGSSTDTQYF; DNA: TGTGCCAGCAGTGTGACAGGGAGCAGCACAGATACGCAGTATTTT
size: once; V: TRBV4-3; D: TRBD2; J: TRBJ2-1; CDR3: CASSQDSGASGGHSGDYNEQFF; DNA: TGCGCCAGCAGCCAAGATAGTGGCGCTAGCGGGGGTCATTCCGGCGACTACAATGAGCAGTTCTTC
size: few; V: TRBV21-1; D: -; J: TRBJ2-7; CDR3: CASSPRRDRVTSEQYF; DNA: TGTGCCAGCAGCCCCCGAAGGGACAGGGTAACATCCGAGCAGTACTTC
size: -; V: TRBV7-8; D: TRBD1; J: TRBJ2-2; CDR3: CASSSRGRVTGELFF; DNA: TGTGCCAGCAGCTCCAGGGGGCGGGTCACCGGGGAGCTGTTTTTT
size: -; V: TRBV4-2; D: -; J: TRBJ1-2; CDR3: CASSRSGQAAANYGYTF; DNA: TGTGCCAGCAGCCGGTCCGGCCAGGCCGCCGCTAACTATGGCTACACCTTC
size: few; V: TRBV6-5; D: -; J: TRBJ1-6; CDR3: CASSLLRGRSPLHF; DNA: TGTGCCAGCAGTCTCCTTCGGGGGCGTTCACCCCTCCACTTT
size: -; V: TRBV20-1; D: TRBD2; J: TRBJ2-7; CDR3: CSASQAGQYF; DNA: TGCAGTGCTAGCCAAGCGGGACAGTACTTC
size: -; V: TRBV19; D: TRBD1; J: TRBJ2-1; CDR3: CASSIGTANSYNEQFF; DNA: TGTGCCAGTAGTATTGGGACAGCGAACTCCTACAATGAGCAGTTCTTC
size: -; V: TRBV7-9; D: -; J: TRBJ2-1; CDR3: CASSRRGPAYNEQFF; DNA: TGTGCCAGCAGCCGCCGGGGCCCAGCCTACAATGAGCAGTTCTTC
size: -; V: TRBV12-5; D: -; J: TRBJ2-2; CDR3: CASGFEGTANTGELFF; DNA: TGTGCTAGTGGTTTTGAGGGGACCGCGAACACCGGGGAGCTGTTTTTT
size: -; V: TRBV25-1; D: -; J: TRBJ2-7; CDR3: CASSDPRGRLYYEQYF; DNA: TGTGCCAGCAGTGACCCCCGGGGACGACTTTATTACGAGCAGTACTTC
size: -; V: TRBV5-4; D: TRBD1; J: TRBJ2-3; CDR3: CASSLWDRVTDTQYF; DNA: TGTGCCAGCAGCTTATGGGACAGGGTTACAGATACGCAGTATTTT
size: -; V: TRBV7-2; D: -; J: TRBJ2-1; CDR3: CASARILGDGEQFF; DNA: TGTGCCAGCGCCCGGATATTAGGGGACGGTGAGCAGTTCTTC
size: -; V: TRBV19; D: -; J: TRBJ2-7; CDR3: CASSTRDQAYEQYF; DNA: TGTGCCAGTAGTACCCGGGACCAAGCCTACGAGCAGTACTTC
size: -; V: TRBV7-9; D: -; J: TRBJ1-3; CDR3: CASSSGGAGNTIYF; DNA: TGTGCCAGCAGCTCTGGAGGGGCTGGAAACACCATATATTTT
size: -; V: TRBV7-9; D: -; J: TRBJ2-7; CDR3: CASSLRDSGEQYF; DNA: TGTGCCAGCAGCTTACGTGATTCCGGCGAGCAGTACTTC
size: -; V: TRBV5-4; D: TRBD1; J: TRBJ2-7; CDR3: CASSGGQGSGYEQYF; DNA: TGTGCCAGCAGCGGCGGACAGGGAAGTGGGTACGAGCAGTACTTC
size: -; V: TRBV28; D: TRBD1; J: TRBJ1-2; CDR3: CASSWDRNYGYTF; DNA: TGTGCCAGCAGTTGGGACAGGAACTATGGCTACACCTTC
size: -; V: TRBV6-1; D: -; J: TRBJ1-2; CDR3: CASSVNIQANYGYTF; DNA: TGTGCCAGCAGTGTTAACATCCAAGCTAACTATGGCTACACCTTC
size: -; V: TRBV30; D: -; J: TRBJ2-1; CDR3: CAWSVHNEQFF; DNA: TGTGCCTGGAGTGTACACAATGAGCAGTTCTTC
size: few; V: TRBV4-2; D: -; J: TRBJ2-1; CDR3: CASSQDLRGKKFF; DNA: TGTGCCAGCAGCCAAGATCTGAGGGGTAAGAAGTTCTTC
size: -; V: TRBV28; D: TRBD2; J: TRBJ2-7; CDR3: CASGLAGEIYEQYF; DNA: TGTGCCAGCGGCTTGGCGGGAGAGATCTACGAGCAGTACTTC
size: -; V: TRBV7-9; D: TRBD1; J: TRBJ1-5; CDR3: CASSLGTGGDNQPQHF; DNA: TGTGCCAGCAGCTTAGGGACAGGGGGCGACAATCAGCCCCAGCATTTT
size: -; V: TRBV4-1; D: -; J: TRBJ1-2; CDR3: CASSSIGAEAYGYTF; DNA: TGCGCCAGCAGCTCAATCGGGGCAGAGGCGTATGGCTACACCTTC
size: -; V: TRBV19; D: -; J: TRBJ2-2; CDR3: CASRPGRNTGELFF; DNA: TGTGCCAGTAGGCCGGGACGGAACACCGGGGAGCTGTTTTTT
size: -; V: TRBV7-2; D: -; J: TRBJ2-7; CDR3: CASSWGTYEQYF; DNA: TGTGCCAGCAGCTGGGGGACCTACGAGCAGTACTTC
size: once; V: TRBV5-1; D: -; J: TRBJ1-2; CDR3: CASSLVQGTDGYTF; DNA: TGCGCCAGCAGCTTGGTTCAGGGTACTGATGGCTACACCTTC